The 17 T cell receptor beta chains in this list originate from one sample, sequenced in a study of blood T cell repertoires in COVID-19. Here immunoSEQ multiplex PCR was the method, and the copy in TCRdb shows in-frame clones only, minus some. Here the sample spans 200,000 to 300,000 clones, approximately 85% being singletons. Sequenced: peripheral blood. All receptors derive from a man aged 45-65 years with COVID-19, enrolled during active disease.

This clone was seen more than once but under ten times. The rearrangement links TRBV6-2 or TRBV6-3 to TRBJ1-5; TRBD1 matches at 7 bases. CDR3 length: 18 amino acids. Per the germline V gene, CDR1 is MNHEY and CDR2 is SVGEGT. V lost 0 bases and J lost 4; bases outside the gene matches: 12. Here the CDR3 DNA reads TGTGCCAGCAGTTACTCGAGGGACTCGGGACAGATTAATCAGCCCCAGCATTTT. This codes for CASSYSRDSGQINQPQHF.

V is TRBV7-9 and J is TRBJ1-1; no clear D gene. V lost 5 bases to trimming and J lost 0 bases, with 10 bases between them. The CDR3 is 14 residues long. Germline CDR1 is SEHNR and CDR2 is FQNEAQ (reference sequence). The CDR3 loop is CASSGGGLNTEAFF. As DNA, the CDR3 is TGTGCCAGCAGCGGAGGTGGCCTGAACACTGAAGCTTTCTTT.

The chain combines TRBV9 with TRBJ2-5; maybe TRBD1 (6 bases). The CDR3 runs 16 residues. Germline CDR1 SGDLS, CDR2 YYNGEE. Deletions cut 4 bases from V and 5 bases from J, with 21 bases between. The CDR3 spells CASSSDPQGNGETQYF. CDR3 coding DNA: TGTGCCAGCAGCTCCGACCCGCAGGGGAATGGGGAGACCCAGTACTTC.

This clone was found many times. V and J are TRBV13 and TRBJ2-1; TRBD1 aligns across 7 bases. V lost 5 bases and J lost 8; bases outside the gene matches: 9. The CDR3 spans 14 residues. CDR1 and CDR2 from the germline V gene are PRHDT and FYEKMQ (reference sequence). CDR3 in DNA: TGTGCCAGCAGCCCTCGGGACAGCAGCTATGAGCAGTTCTTC. Protein: CASSPRDSSYEQFF.

The chain recombines TRBV3-1 (or the pseudogene TRBV3-2) with TRBJ1-4; 7 bases align to TRBD1. The CDR3 runs to 19 residues. The germline V gene encodes CDR1 LGHDT and CDR2 YNNKEL (reference sequence). V lost 0 bases and J lost 2; bases outside the gene matches: 12. The CDR3 loop is CASSQEDRQGVVTNEKLFF. In DNA, the CDR3 is TGTGCCAGCAGCCAAGAGGATCGACAGGGAGTGGTTACTAATGAAAAACTGTTTTTT.

The V and J genes are TRBV6-5 and TRBJ2-5; D is possibly TRBD1 (5 bases). This CDR3 spans 15 amino acids. In germline, CDR1 is MNHEY, CDR2 SVGAGI. Trimming removed 7 bases from V and 0 bases from J, with 15 bases in between. The CDR3 loop is CASKHETANQETQYF. CDR3 sequence (DNA): TGTGCCAGCAAACACGAGACAGCCAACCAAGAGACCCAGTACTTC.

The chain employs TRBV19 and TRBJ1-2; D remains unclear. V gave up 7 bases and J gave up 4 bases, with 10 bases separating them. Looked up from germline, CDR1 is LNHDA and CDR2 is SQIVND (reference sequence). The CDR3 extends over 12 amino acids. The CDR3 sequence: CASTLAGYGYTF. In DNA, the CDR3 is TGTGCCAGTACACTTGCGGGCTATGGCTACACCTTC.

The table lists this clone with a count of one. The CDR3 is CATSREGPNQPQHF. The CDR3 region has the DNA TGTGCCACCTCGCGGGAGGGGCCCAATCAGCCCCAGCATTTT. The chain is built from TRBV24-1 and TRBJ1-5, with D possibly matching TRBD1 (5 bases). Germline V CDR1 and CDR2: KGHDR, SFDVKD. The CDR3 totals 14 residues. V was trimmed by 9 bases and J by 3 bases, leaving 14 bases between them.

The rearrangement joins TRBV4-2 to TRBJ1-1; 8 positions agree with TRBD1. The CDR3 sequence is 15 residues long. Germline V gives CDR1 LGHNA, CDR2 YNFKEQ. V dropped 1 base and J dropped 4; count of bases not matched to a gene: 5. CDR3 sequence reads: CASSQADRAVTEAFF. CDR3 bases: TGTGCCAGCAGCCAAGCGGACAGGGCGGTCACTGAAGCTTTCTTT.

The rearrangement uses TRBV6-6 and TRBJ2-1; 10 bases match TRBD1. V lost 4 bases and J lost 6; bases outside the gene matches: 6. The germline CDR1 and CDR2 sequences are MNHNY and SVGAGI (reference sequence). The CDR3 has 15 residues. The CDR3 loop reads CASSSGQGQGNEQFF. The DNA of the CDR3 is TGTGCCAGCAGTTCGGGACAGGGGCAGGGCAATGAGCAGTTCTTC.

The chain has TRBV27 and TRBJ2-7, with 11 bases matching TRBD1. The CDR3 has 15 amino acids. V was clipped by 5 bases and J by 2 bases; unmatched bases: 5. Per germline, CDR1 MNHEY and CDR2 SMNVEV (reference sequence). CDR3 residues: CASSTQDRGPYEQYF. The CDR3 bases are TGTGCCAGCAGTACTCAGGACAGGGGGCCCTACGAGCAGTACTTC.

This rearrangement joins TRBV7-2 to TRBJ2-2; no reliable D call. Germline CDR1 is SGHTA and CDR2 is FQGNSA. CDR3 length equals 14 residues. V was cut by 5 bases and J by 3 bases, with 10 bases left in between. CDR3 sequence (DNA): TGTGCCAGCAGCCAAGAGTTCCACACCGGGGAGCTGTTTTTT. Protein product: CASSQEFHTGELFF.

The chain couples TRBV15 to TRBJ2-2; no clear D. The length of the CDR3 is 16 residues. V was cut by 2 bases and J by 5 bases, with 15 bases left in between. Germline assignment: CDR1 LNHNV and CDR2 YYDKDF (reference sequence). The CDR3 protein is CATSRRPGFRTGELFF. CDR3 DNA sequence: TGTGCCACCAGCAGACGCCCCGGGTTCCGAACCGGGGAGCTGTTTTTT.

The chain has TRBV5-1 and TRBJ2-1; 15 nucleotides line up with TRBD2. This CDR3 has 16 amino acids. Per the germline V gene, CDR1 is SGHRS and CDR2 is YFSETQ. With 4 bases clipped from V and 9 bases from J, the junction kept 8 bases outside the gene matches. For the CDR3, the DNA is TGCGCCAGCAGCGCCCCCGGGACTAGCGGGGGGTTTGAGCAGTTCTTC. Protein sequence: CASSAPGTSGGFEQFF.

The chain joins TRBV28 to TRBJ1-4, with 7 bases matching TRBD1. This CDR3 has 15 amino acids. The V gene's germline CDR1 is MDHEN and CDR2 SYDVKM. V was clipped by 5 bases and J by 3 bases; unmatched bases: 6. CDR3 in amino acids: CASSRAGTANEKLFF. The CDR3 DNA reads TGTGCCAGCAGTAGGGCCGGGACAGCTAATGAAAAACTGTTTTTT.

As regards this clone: In the same sample, other DNA sequences code for this CDR3. The gene calls are TRBV7-3 and TRBJ1-1; D is unclear. Germline loops: CDR1 SGHTA, CDR2 FQGTGA. The CDR3 extends over 13 amino acids. Deletions cut 1 base from V and 2 bases from J, with 5 bases between. The CDR3 spells CASSLNGNTEAFF. The CDR3 nucleotides read TGTGCCAGCAGCTTAAATGGCAACACTGAAGCTTTCTTT.

For this clone: Other DNA sequences in the sample encode the same CDR3. J is TRBJ2-7 and V is TRBV19; tentative D call: TRBD1 (5 bases). Germline V gene data show CDR1 as LNHDA and CDR2 as SQIVND (reference sequence). Between the trimmed V and J ends, which lost 3 bases and 3 bases, there was a span of 9 bases. This CDR3 region has 13 residues. This CDR3 reads CASSINRNYEQYF. For the CDR3, the DNA is TGTGCCAGTAGTATTAACAGGAACTACGAGCAGTACTTC.